These 20 T cell receptor beta chains were all obtained from the same sample, sequenced in a study of blood T cell repertoires in COVID-19. Here immunoSEQ multiplex PCR was the method, and the copy in TCRdb shows in-frame clones only, minus some. The table shows over 130,000 clones, with more than 75% occurring only once. The source material was peripheral blood. Receptor source: a woman of 80 years or more with acute or convalescent COVID-19.

V gene TRBV7-9 combines with J gene TRBJ1-2; D gene uncertain. CDR1 and CDR2 from the germline V gene are SEHNR and FQNEAQ (reference sequence). The CDR3 runs to 16 residues. V lost 1 base and J lost 0, with 12 bases in between. The CDR3: CASSLEQLGANYGYTF. The CDR3, as DNA: TGTGCCAGCAGCTTAGAACAGCTCGGGGCTAACTATGGCTACACCTTC.

This clone was seen once. The chain employs TRBV24-1 and TRBJ2-3; TRBD2 aligns across 8 bases. The J segment lost 2 bases and the V segment lost 1 base, leaving 4 bases of the junction unmatched. This CDR3 comprises 16 residues. Germline V gives CDR1 KGHDR, CDR2 SFDVKD. CDR3 bases: TGTGCCACCAGTGATTTTAAGCGGGGGACCACAGATACGCAGTATTTT. Amino acid sequence: CATSDFKRGTTDTQYF.

The chain links TRBV6-5 to TRBJ2-4, with D maybe TRBD2 (7 bases). The V and J ends lost 8 bases and 2 bases respectively, with 19 bases between them. CDR3 size: 16 residues. Germline CDR1 and CDR2: MNHEY and SVGAGI. CDR3 in DNA: TGTGCCAGCCGTTCGCGGGGGCGCGGGACCAAAAACATTCAGTACTTC. It encodes CASRSRGRGTKNIQYF.

This clone was seen a single time. This rearrangement joins TRBV10-3 to TRBJ2-7; 10 bases agree with TRBD1. Losses at the gene ends were 4 bases for V and 1 base for J; bases not matched to a gene: 13. CDR3 size: 18 residues. Germline CDR1 and CDR2: ENHRY and SYGVKD. For the CDR3, the DNA is TGTGCCATCAGTGTTATGACAGGGGGCAGCGGGCCGTCCTACGAGCAGTACTTC. Translated: CAISVMTGGSGPSYEQYF.

This rearrangement joins TRBV5-1 to TRBJ2-5, with 14 bases matching TRBD2. Germline loops: CDR1 SGHRS, CDR2 YFSETQ. With 5 bases clipped from V and 4 bases from J, the junction kept 7 bases outside the gene matches. The CDR3 loop spans 16 amino acids. The CDR3 reads CASSRPGTSGRETQYF. CDR3 in DNA: TGCGCCAGCAGTAGACCCGGGACTAGCGGGAGAGAGACCCAGTACTTC.

The chain has TRBV15 and TRBJ1-6; D ambiguous. The germline V and J ends were trimmed by 6 bases and 9 bases, with 18 bases remaining between them. The CDR3 runs to 15 residues. Germline V gene lookup returns CDR1 LNHNV and CDR2 YYDKDF (reference sequence). CDR3 nucleotides: TGTGCCACCAGGCTAGGGAACGGACTGGGTTCACCCCTCCACTTT. Amino acids: CATRLGNGLGSPLHF. Complete variable domain (other parts from reference TRBV15 and TRBJ1-6): DAMVIQNPRYQVTQFGKPVTLSCSQTLNHNVMYWYQQKSSQAPKLLFHYYDKDFNNEADTPDNFQSRRPNTSFCFLDIRSPGLGDTAMYLCATRLGNGLGSPLHFGNGTRLTVT.

The rearrangement uses TRBV27 and TRBJ1-1, with a possible D match to TRBD1 (6 bases). With 6 bases removed from V and 5 bases from J, the gap between germline ends came to 16 bases. The CDR3 has 14 amino acids. CDR1 is MNHEY and CDR2 is SMNVEV in the germline V gene (reference sequence). The CDR3, as DNA: TGTGCCAGCAGAAAGGCAGGGGCTCGAACTGAAGCTTTCTTT. It encodes CASRKAGARTEAFF.

V is TRBV5-1 and J is TRBJ1-3; TRBD1 matches at 7 bases. J lost 4 bases, V lost 0 bases, and 1 base had no gene match. Germline loops: CDR1 SGHRS, CDR2 YFSETQ. This CDR3 has 14 residues. CDR3 sequence: CASSLGQGGNTIYF. In DNA, the CDR3 is TGCGCCAGCAGCTTGGGACAGGGAGGAAACACCATATATTTT.

This chain joins TRBV5-4 and TRBJ2-5, with TRBD1 matching 7 bases. Germline V gives CDR1 SGHNT, CDR2 YYREEE (reference sequence). This CDR3 region has 14 residues. The junction had 5 bases not matched to a gene; V was cut back by 4 bases and J by 2 bases. In nucleotides, the CDR3 is TGTGCCAGCAGCCCTGGGACAGCGCAAGAGACCCAGTACTTC. It translates to CASSPGTAQETQYF.

This chain connects TRBV10-2 to TRBJ2-2; D is uncertain. CDR1 is WSHSY, CDR2 SAAADI, per germline. The CDR3 length is 11 residues. V was shortened by 7 bases and J by 7 bases, with 7 bases between the two germline ends. CDR3 protein: CASTQVGELFF. The CDR3 nucleotides read TGCGCCAGCACCCAGGTCGGGGAGCTGTTTTTT.

The gene calls are TRBV10-3 and TRBJ2-6, with unresolved D. Germline V lookup: CDR1 ENHRY, CDR2 SYGVKD. This CDR3 contains 15 residues. Between the trimmed V and J ends, which lost 4 bases and 0 bases, there was a span of 7 bases. The CDR3 reads CAISVDISGANVLTF. For the CDR3, the DNA is TGTGCCATCAGTGTAGACATCTCTGGGGCCAACGTCCTGACTTTC.

V is TRBV6-5 and J is TRBJ1-3, with D maybe TRBD1 (6 bases). The ends were cut back, 6 bases at V and 4 bases at J, with 16 bases in the middle. The length of the CDR3 is 15 residues. CDR1 and CDR2 from the germline V gene are MNHEY and SVGAGI. CDR3 nucleotides: TGTGCCAGCAGCCCGGACAGATCGTGGGGAAACACCATATATTTT. Translated, it gives CASSPDRSWGNTIYF.

The chain is built from TRBV2 and TRBJ1-1; no firm D call. Deletions cut 7 bases from V and 3 bases from J, with 15 bases between. Germline V gives CDR1 SNHLY, CDR2 FYNNEI. This CDR3 has 14 amino acids. CDR3 loop: CASMRRVGDTEAFF. The CDR3 DNA sequence: TGTGCCAGCATGAGGAGGGTGGGAGACACTGAAGCTTTCTTT.

This chain uses TRBV28 with TRBJ2-5, with a tentative D call TRBD1 (6 bases). Trimming stripped 4 bases from V and 5 bases from J, with 14 bases between. Germline CDR1 reads MDHEN; CDR2 reads SYDVKM. There are 14 residues in the CDR3. The CDR3 is CASSSQQGRETQYF. The CDR3 DNA reads TGTGCCAGCAGTTCCCAACAGGGCCGTGAGACCCAGTACTTC.

The rearrangement uses TRBV28 and TRBJ1-5; 9 bases are a match to TRBD1. Germline lookup yields CDR1 MDHEN and CDR2 SYDVKM. The length of the CDR3 is 19 residues. Losses at the gene ends were 2 bases for V and 6 bases for J; bases not matched to a gene: 17. CDR3: CASSLQAGTGWGAIQPQHF. CDR3 nucleotides: TGTGCCAGCAGTTTACAAGCCGGGACAGGGTGGGGGGCGATTCAGCCCCAGCATTTT. The entire variable domain, with the rest obtained from reference TRBV28 and TRBJ1-5, is as follows: DVKVTQSSRYLVKRTGEKVFLECVQDMDHENMFWYRQDPGLGLRLIYFSYDVKMKEKGDIPEGYSVSREKKERFSLILESASTNQTSMYLCASSLQAGTGWGAIQPQHFGDGTRLSIL.

This rearrangement joins TRBV18 to TRBJ2-1; D perhaps matches TRBD1 (6 bases). Germline CDR1 KGHSH, CDR2 LQKENI. CDR3 length equals 15 residues. Trimming left V 6 bases short and J 5 bases short, with 17 bases between. DNA of the CDR3: TGTGCCAGCTCCTCCTCCACCGCAGGGGACAATGAGCAGTTCTTC. Translation gives CASSSSTAGDNEQFF.

This rearrangement joins TRBV2 to TRBJ2-1; TRBD2 agrees at 10 bases. The germline V gene has CDR1 SNHLY and CDR2 FYNNEI. Losses at the gene ends were 6 bases for V and 3 bases for J; bases not matched to a gene: 5. The CDR3 totals 15 residues. CDR3 coding DNA: TGTGCCAGCAGGGTAGCGGGAGGATTCTACAATGAGCAGTTCTTC. As protein: CASRVAGGFYNEQFF.

This chain uses TRBV5-1 with TRBJ1-2, with D perhaps TRBD1 (5 bases). V was shortened by 4 bases and J by 2 bases, with 12 bases between the two germline ends. From germline, CDR1 is SGHRS and CDR2 YFSETQ. The CDR3 consists of 14 residues. The CDR3 sequence is CASSPDTGNYGYTF. The CDR3 DNA follows: TGCGCCAGCAGCCCCGATACAGGAAACTATGGCTACACCTTC.

V usage is TRBV3-1 (or the pseudogene TRBV3-2) and J usage is TRBJ2-2; 12 positions match TRBD1. CDR1 LGHDT and CDR2 YNNKEL come from the germline V gene (reference sequence). The J segment lost 3 bases and the V segment lost 1 base, leaving 21 bases of the junction unmatched. This CDR3 is 23 amino acids long. The CDR3 DNA is TGTGCCAGCAGCCAAGCCCACAAACCCTTCCGGGACAGGGGGCAAACGGACACCGGGGAGCTGTTTTTT. Translated: CASSQAHKPFRDRGQTDTGELFF.

The rearrangement links TRBV10-3 to TRBJ2-7; 7 bases are a match to TRBD1. V dropped 6 bases and J dropped 4; count of bases not matched to a gene: 6. Germline assignment: CDR1 ENHRY and CDR2 SYGVKD. The CDR3 extends over 13 amino acids. The CDR3 spells CAISPGQLYEQYF. The CDR3 nucleotides read TGTGCCATCAGCCCGGGACAGTTATACGAGCAGTACTTC.